A single sample is the source of the 3 T cell receptor beta chains below, sequenced in a study of cytomegalovirus exposure and HLA in healthy donors. PCR involved 60 Vbeta and 13 Jbeta primers. The table came from immunoSEQ multiplex PCR; TCRdb's copy has only in-frame clones and leaves some out. The table shows 36,000 or so clones, with 84% occurring only once. Sequences were obtained from PBMCs. The receptors come from a woman aged 18 to 35 in good health and CMV-seronegative.

This clone was recorded only once. The chain employs TRBV9 and TRBJ2-1; 12 bases match TRBD2. Trimming at V came to 4 bases and at J to 10 bases, leaving 6 bases not matched to a gene. The germline CDR1 and CDR2 sequences are SGDLS and YYNGEE. There are 14 residues in the CDR3. In DNA form, the CDR3 reads TGTGCCAGCAGCTCCGGACTAGCGGGGATAGAGCAGTTCTTC. This gives the protein CASSSGLAGIEQFF.

V and J are TRBV7-2 and TRBJ1-2; D is ambiguous. V was shortened by 5 bases and J by 2 bases, with 3 bases between the two germline ends. Germline V gene lookup returns CDR1 SGHTA and CDR2 FQGNSA. The CDR3 is made up of 11 amino acids. The DNA of the CDR3 is TGTGCCAGCAGCGAGAACTATGGCTACACCTTC. This encodes CASSENYGYTF. The full variable domain, with the rest looked up from reference TRBV7-2 and TRBJ1-2, is GAGVSQSPSNKVTEKGKDVELRCDPISGHTALYWYRQSLGQGLEFLIYFQGNSAPDKSGLPSDRFSAERTGGSVSTLTIQRTQQEDSAVYLCASSENYGYTFGSGTRLTVV.

The chain employs TRBV12-2 and TRBJ2-7; TRBD1, the D gene given by the table, was not confirmed from the DNA. TRBV12-2 is designated a pseudogene. The CDR3 consists of 17 residues. CDR3 protein: CASRLALGQGRVNEQYF. In DNA form, the CDR3 reads TGTGCAAGTCGCTTAGCGCTAGGACAGGGGAGAGTGAACGAGCAGTACTTC.